The rows below give T cell receptor beta chains drawn from one sample of a study of PD-1 blockade in classical Hodgkin lymphoma. TCRdb's copy holds only in-frame clones and misses some; the assay was immunoSEQ multiplex PCR. The sample has around 99,000 clones; roughly 76% are singletons. Source: peripheral blood mononuclear cells (PBMCs), taken before the second cycle of nivolumab. Receptors were obtained from a human donor with classical Hodgkin lymphoma. The CDR3 runs from the conserved cysteine through the conserved F or W. Each record gives: J gene, D gene, clone size, V gene, CDR3 protein, CDR3 DNA. A D gene is named only where the DNA matches it firmly. Expanded clones get a size class; other rows say once, few or many, or leave the size out.

TRBJ2-5 - - TRBV19 CASSIVAPWGGETQYF TGTGCCAGTAGTATAGTGGCCCCTTGGGGCGGGGAGACCCAGTACTTC
TRBJ2-1 TRBD2 - TRBV13 CASSLGASGLYNEQFF TGTGCCAGCAGCTTAGGGGCTAGCGGACTATACAATGAGCAGTTCTTC
TRBJ1-2 - - TRBV2 CASSDERSGRNVYGYTF TGTGCCAGCAGTGATGAACGTTCGGGACGGAACGTCTATGGCTACACCTTC
TRBJ2-2 TRBD2 - TRBV9 CASSVARTSHGELFF TGTGCCAGCAGCGTAGCTAGGACTAGCCACGGGGAGCTGTTTTTT
TRBJ2-7 - - TRBV6-1 CASRPLARDYEQYF TGTGCCAGCAGACCCCTGGCGAGGGACTACGAGCAGTACTTC
TRBJ1-6 - once TRBV13 CASSFTGTRNSPLHF TGTGCCAGCAGCTTTACCGGGACACGGAATTCACCCCTCCACTTT
TRBJ1-1 - - TRBV5-5 CASSLRGQTGNTEAFF TGTGCCAGCAGCTTGAGGGGTCAGACAGGGAACACTGAAGCTTTCTTT
TRBJ2-7 - - TRBV6-5 CASSTRGNRYEQYF TGTGCCAGCAGTACCCGGGGGAACCGGTACGAGCAGTACTTC
TRBJ2-7 - - TRBV10-2 CASSDYQGEQYF TGCGCCAGCAGCGACTATCAGGGAGAGCAGTACTTC
TRBJ2-2 - - TRBV2 CASSELGNTGELFF TGTGCCAGCAGTGAATTGGGGAACACCGGGGAGCTGTTTTTT
TRBJ2-1 TRBD2 once TRBV4-1 CASSQDPSGRSLEQFF TGCGCCAGCAGCCAAGATCCTAGCGGGAGAAGTCTTGAGCAGTTCTTC
TRBJ2-2 - - TRBV5-1 CASSFRTQNTGELFF TGCGCCAGCAGCTTCAGAACCCAGAACACCGGGGAGCTGTTTTTT
TRBJ2-7 - - TRBV2 CAGSLTSYEQYF TGTGCCGGCAGCCTCACCTCCTACGAGCAGTACTTC
TRBJ2-3 TRBD2 - TRBV5-4 CASSPATRGTDTQYF TGTGCCAGCAGCCCTGCTACGCGGGGGACAGATACGCAGTATTTT
TRBJ2-7 TRBD2 once TRBV5-4 CASSPSGRGYEQYF TGTGCCAGCAGCCCCTCCGGGAGGGGCTACGAGCAGTACTTC
TRBJ2-7 - - TRBV5-1 CASSWGGGQSSSEQYF TGCGCCAGCAGCTGGGGAGGGGGACAGTCCTCCTCCGAGCAGTACTTC
TRBJ1-1 - - TRBV11-1 CASSLLIPDRLNVQAFF TGTGCCAGCAGCTTACTCATCCCAGACAGGCTGAATGTGCAGGCTTTCTTT
TRBJ2-7 - once TRBV21-1 CASSTLMGQGENEQYF TGTGCCAGCAGCACATTGATGGGACAGGGGGAAAACGAGCAGTACTTC
TRBJ2-7 TRBD2 - TRBV12-5 CASGLVSRTSGATYEQYF TGTGCTAGTGGTTTGGTATCGCGGACTAGCGGAGCTACCTACGAGCAGTACTTC
TRBJ1-2 TRBD1 few TRBV6-1 CASSGGQAGYTF TGTGCCAGCAGTGGGGGACAGGCGGGCTACACCTTC
TRBJ2-7 - - TRBV6-6 CASSPAPYEQYF TGTGCCAGCAGCCCCGCCCCGTACGAGCAGTACTTC
TRBJ1-2 - once TRBV7-9 CASSLGGYGYTF TGTGCCAGCAGCTTAGGCGGCTATGGCTACACCTTC
TRBJ2-7 TRBD2 - TRBV7-2 CASSRVAGAYEQYF TGTGCCAGCAGCCGCGTGGCGGGAGCTTACGAGCAGTACTTC
TRBJ1-2 - few TRBV27 CASSPLGFYGYTF TGTGCCAGCAGTCCGCTGGGGTTCTATGGCTACACCTTC
TRBJ1-5 TRBD1 - TRBV2 CASSESLGQGNQPQHF TGTGCCAGCAGTGAATCGCTCGGACAGGGCAATCAGCCCCAGCATTTT
TRBJ2-1 TRBD2 - TRBV28 CASPPAGGTSSYNEQFF TGTGCCAGCCCTCCGGCGGGAGGGACGAGCTCCTACAATGAGCAGTTCTTC
TRBJ2-1 - few TRBV2 CASSRNSGDEQFF TGTGCCAGCAGTCGTAACTCGGGCGATGAGCAGTTCTTC
TRBJ2-2 TRBD2 - TRBV10-3 CAISESGMNTGELFF TGTGCCATCAGTGAGAGCGGGATGAACACCGGGGAGCTGTTTTTT
TRBJ2-1 - many TRBV11-2 CASSLVWGGNEQFF TGTGCCAGCAGCCTAGTGTGGGGCGGGAATGAGCAGTTCTTC
TRBJ1-4 - - TRBV9 CASSPRGSSSEKLFF TGTGCCAGCAGCCCCCGGGGCAGTTCCAGCGAAAAACTGTTTTTT
TRBJ2-7 - - TRBV5-1 CASSLELSSYEQYF TGCGCCAGCAGCTTGGAGTTGAGCTCCTACGAGCAGTACTTC
TRBJ2-7 - - TRBV6-4 CASSDGWCFGDEQYF TGTGCCAGCAGTGACGGGTGGTGTTTTGGGGACGAGCAGTACTTC
TRBJ1-1 TRBD1 - TRBV19 CASSSGQGRNTEAFF TGTGCCAGTAGTTCCGGACAGGGAAGGAACACTGAAGCTTTCTTT
TRBJ2-3 TRBD2 - TRBV27 CASSLSVAGMDTQYF TGTGCCAGCAGTTTATCGGTAGCGGGGATGGATACGCAGTATTTT
TRBJ2-7 - many TRBV5-1 CASSLDGLPYEQYF TGCGCCAGCAGCTTGGACGGGCTGCCCTACGAGCAGTACTTC